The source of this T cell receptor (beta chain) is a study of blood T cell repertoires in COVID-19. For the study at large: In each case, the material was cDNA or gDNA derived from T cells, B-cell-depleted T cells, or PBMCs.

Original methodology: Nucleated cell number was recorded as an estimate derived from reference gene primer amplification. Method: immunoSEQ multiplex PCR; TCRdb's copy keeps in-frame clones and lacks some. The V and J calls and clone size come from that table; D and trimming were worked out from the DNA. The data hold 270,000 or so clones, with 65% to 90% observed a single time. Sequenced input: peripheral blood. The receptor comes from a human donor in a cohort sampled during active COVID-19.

The CDR3 region is CASSSSGGRQETQYF. CDR3 nucleotides: TGTGCCAGCAGCTCTTCAGGGGGGAGGCAAGAGACCCAGTACTTC. The J gene is TRBJ2-5, the V gene TRBV7-2; D may be TRBD1 (7 bases). The CDR3 length is 15 residues. Germline CDR1 reads SGHTA; CDR2 reads FQGNSA. Trimming stripped 4 bases from V and 2 bases from J, with 14 bases between.